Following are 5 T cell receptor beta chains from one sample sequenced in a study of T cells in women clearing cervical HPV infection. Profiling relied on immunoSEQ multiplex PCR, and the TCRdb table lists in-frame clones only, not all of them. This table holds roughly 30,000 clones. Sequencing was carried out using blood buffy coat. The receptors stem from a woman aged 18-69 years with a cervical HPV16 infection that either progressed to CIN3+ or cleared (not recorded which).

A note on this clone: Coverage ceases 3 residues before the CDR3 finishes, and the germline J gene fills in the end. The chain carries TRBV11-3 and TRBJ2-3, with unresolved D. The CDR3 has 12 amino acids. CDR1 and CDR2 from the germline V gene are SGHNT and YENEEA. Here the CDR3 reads CASSPGPQTQYF. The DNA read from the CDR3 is TGTGCCAGCAGCCCAGGCCCCCAGACG.

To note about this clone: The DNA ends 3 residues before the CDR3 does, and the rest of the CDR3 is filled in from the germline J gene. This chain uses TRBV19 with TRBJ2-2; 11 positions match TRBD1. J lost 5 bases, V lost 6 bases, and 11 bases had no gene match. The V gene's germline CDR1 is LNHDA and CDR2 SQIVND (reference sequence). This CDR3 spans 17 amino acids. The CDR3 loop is CASRPRTGGASTGELFF. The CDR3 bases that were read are TGTGCCAGTAGACCACGGACAGGGGGCGCGAGTACCGGGGAG.

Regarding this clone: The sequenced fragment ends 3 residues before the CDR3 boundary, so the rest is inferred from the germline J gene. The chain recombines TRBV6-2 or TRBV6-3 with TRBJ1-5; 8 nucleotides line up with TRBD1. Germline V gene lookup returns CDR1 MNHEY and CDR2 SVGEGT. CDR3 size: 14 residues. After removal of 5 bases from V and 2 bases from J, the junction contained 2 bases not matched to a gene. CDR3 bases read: TGTGCCAGCAGTCCGGACAGGGGCAATCAGCCC. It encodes CASSPDRGNQP. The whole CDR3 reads CASSPDRGNQPQHF.

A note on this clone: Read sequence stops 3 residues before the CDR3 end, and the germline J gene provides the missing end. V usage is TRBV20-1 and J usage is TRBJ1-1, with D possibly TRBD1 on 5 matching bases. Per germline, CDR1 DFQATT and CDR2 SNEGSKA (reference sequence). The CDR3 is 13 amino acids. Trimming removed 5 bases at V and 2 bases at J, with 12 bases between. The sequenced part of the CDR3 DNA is TGCAGTGCTCCAAAGACAGACAACACTGAA. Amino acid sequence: CSAPKTDNTE. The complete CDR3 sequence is CSAPKTDNTEAFF.

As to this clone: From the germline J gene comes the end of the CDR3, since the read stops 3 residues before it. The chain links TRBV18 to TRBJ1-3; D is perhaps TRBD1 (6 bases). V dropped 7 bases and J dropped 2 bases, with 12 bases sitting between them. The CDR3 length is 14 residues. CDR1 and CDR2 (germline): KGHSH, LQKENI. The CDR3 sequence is CASWSGVPGNTIYF. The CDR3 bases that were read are TGTGCCAGCTGGTCAGGGGTCCCTGGAAACACC.